The 8 T cell receptor beta chains below come from one sample, sequenced in a study of blood T cell repertoires in COVID-19. Libraries were prepared by immunoSEQ multiplex PCR; TCRdb keeps only in-frame clonotypes and omits some of them. The sample records 100,000 to 150,000 clones, 80% to 85% being singletons. Sequencing was carried out using peripheral blood. Source of these receptors: a woman aged 45-65 years with acute or convalescent COVID-19.

This clone was seen a handful of times. For the CDR3, the DNA is TGTGCCAGCAGCCCACAGGGTACGCAGTATTTT. This translates into CASSPQGTQYF. The chain is built from TRBV2 and TRBJ2-3; TRBD1 might be the D (6 bases). V lost 6 bases, J lost 8 bases, and 9 bases lay in between. Germline CDR1 reads SNHLY; CDR2 reads FYNNEI. The CDR3 has 11 amino acids.

The chain joins TRBV13 to TRBJ2-2, with 8 bases lining up with TRBD2. V lost 3 bases to trimming and J lost 6 bases; unmatched junction nucleotides: 3. This CDR3 contains 14 residues. CDR1 and CDR2 from the germline V gene are PRHDT and FYEKMQ (reference sequence). Here the CDR3 DNA reads TGTGCCAGCAGCTTTTCGACTAGCGCCGGGGAGCTGTTTTTT. Amino acid sequence: CASSFSTSAGELFF.

The V call is TRBV5-4, the J call TRBJ1-1; D gene unclear. Germline CDR1 and CDR2: SGHNT and YYREEE (reference sequence). This CDR3 has 14 residues. The V gene lost 0 bases and the J gene lost 1 base, with 7 bases spanning the gap. The CDR3 region has the DNA TGTGCCAGCAGCTTGGTTATCGGGAACACTGAAGCTTTCTTT. Translation gives CASSLVIGNTEAFF.

The chain couples TRBV15 to TRBJ2-7; 8 bases are shared with TRBD2. Looked up from germline, CDR1 is LNHNV and CDR2 is YYDKDF (reference sequence). The trim removed 0 bases at V and 7 bases at J, leaving 14 bases unmatched. This CDR3 has 17 residues. CDR3 bases: TGTGCCACCAGCAGAGATTCGCGGAGAGCGGGAGCCGGAGAGCAGTACTTC. Encoded protein: CATSRDSRRAGAGEQYF.

This sequence joins TRBV12-3 or TRBV12-4 and TRBJ2-7; D is undetermined. Trimming took 3 bases from V and 2 from J, leaving 8 bases between them. CDR3 length equals 13 residues. The CDR3 nucleotides read TGTGCCAGCAGTTTTACTAAGACCTACGAGCAGTACTTC. Protein: CASSFTKTYEQYF.

The rearrangement uses TRBV5-4 and TRBJ1-4; no firm D call. CDR1 SGHNT and CDR2 YYREEE come from the germline V gene (reference sequence). Deletions cut 3 bases from V and 0 bases from J, with 12 bases between. The CDR3 has 16 residues. CDR3 bases: TGTGCCAGCAGCTCCGGAAGCAGGCCAACTAATGAAAAACTGTTTTTT. Protein: CASSSGSRPTNEKLFF.

The chain is built from TRBV6-6 and TRBJ1-1; D is unresolved. This CDR3 region has 14 residues. In germline, CDR1 is MNHNY, CDR2 SVGAGI (reference sequence). Trimming took off 2 bases at V and 1 base at J, with 8 bases between the two ends. Here the CDR3 DNA reads TGTGCCAGCAGTTACGACCGGGGGAACACTGAAGCTTTCTTT. This encodes CASSYDRGNTEAFF.

The chain carries TRBV7-3 and TRBJ1-5; 7 bases fit TRBD1. V dropped 5 bases and J dropped 7; count of bases not matched to a gene: 17. Germline values: CDR1 SGHTA, CDR2 FQGTGA. CDR3 size: 17 residues. This CDR3 is CASSPHLGQGGWQPQHF. The CDR3 bases are TGTGCCAGCAGCCCACATTTAGGGCAGGGGGGATGGCAGCCCCAGCATTTT.